This T cell receptor (beta chain) is from a study of blood T cell repertoires in COVID-19. Study summary: Italy, Spain and the United States were the sources of the convalescent and acute COVID-19 samples.

Recovery meant two consecutive negative NP/OP PCR tests, professional clearance, or resolved symptoms. Profiled with immunoSEQ multiplex PCR; TCRdb holds only in-frame clones, not every one. Counted here are some 350,000 clones, 88% occurring once; the ten biggest clones make up about 4.7%. Sequences were obtained from PBMCs or T cells enriched from blood (not recorded which). This clonotype was sampled from a young man who had recovered from COVID-19.

CDR3 sequence: CAWSRSSGLQETQYF. In nucleotides, the CDR3 is TGTGCCTGGAGTAGGTCTAGCGGTTTACAAGAGACCCAGTACTTC. The rearrangement uses TRBV30 and TRBJ2-5; TRBD2 agrees at 7 bases. The CDR3 has 15 residues. The V segment lost 2 bases and the J segment 2 bases; nucleotides outside the gene matches: 8. Germline-derived CDR1 and CDR2 are GTSNPN and SVGIG (reference sequence).